The clone carrying this T cell receptor beta chain occurred many times. Its antigen is currently unknown. Germline values: CDR1 SNHLY, CDR2 FYNNEI. Trimming shortened V by 5 bases and J by 4 bases, and 12 bases separated the two germline ends. There are 14 residues in the CDR3. Amplified regions were TCR beta CDR3 sequences from RNA transcripts. HTBI primers were used for first-round RT-PCR of the TCR CDR3. TCRdb itself ran the multiplex PCR reads through MiXCR, one entry per CDR3 protein. The sample carries some 530,000 distinct CDR3 sequences, 22% recorded once. The data originate from a study of T cells in Graves' hyperthyroidism and ophthalmopathy. Study-wide points: By a 13 V-J model, ophthalmopathy was set apart from stable hyperthyroidism. Most thyroid clonotypes that were expanded above 0.001 also turned up in blood.

A patient was excluded if there was uncontrolled infection, other autoimmune disease, pregnancy or lactation. Diagnoses rested on clinical symptoms, serum thyroxine and TRAb, thyroid ultrasound and orbital computed tomography. The sample was blood. The receptor was isolated from a woman in her 70s with Graves' ophthalmopathy. The chain is built from TRBV2 and TRBJ1-5, with D possibly matching TRBD1 (6 bases). This CDR3 reads CASSPRQANQPQHF. The CDR3, as DNA: TGTGCCAGCAGTCCCAGACAGGCTAATCAGCCCCAGCATTTT.